The source of this TCR beta chain is a study of blood T cell repertoires in COVID-19. Study information: PBMCs, B-cell-depleted T cells, or T cells provided the cDNA or gDNA that made up the material.

Looked up from germline, CDR1 is SGHRS and CDR2 is YFSETQ. Germline trimming cut 1 base from V and 1 base from J; bases unmatched to any gene: 2. The CDR3 sequence is 15 residues long. Clones were read by immunoSEQ multiplex PCR, and TCRdb kept only the in-frame ones, dropping some. Of 120,000 to 150,000 clones in the sample, roughly 88% were seen once. The receptor comes from a woman younger than 45 with acute COVID-19. The sample was PBMCs or T cells enriched from blood (not recorded which). The chain employs TRBV5-1 and TRBJ1-1, with 9 nucleotides matching TRBD1. As DNA, the CDR3 is TGCGCCAGCAGCTTGTCGACAGGGGGGAACACTGAAGCTTTCTTT. Translating gives CASSLSTGGNTEAFF.